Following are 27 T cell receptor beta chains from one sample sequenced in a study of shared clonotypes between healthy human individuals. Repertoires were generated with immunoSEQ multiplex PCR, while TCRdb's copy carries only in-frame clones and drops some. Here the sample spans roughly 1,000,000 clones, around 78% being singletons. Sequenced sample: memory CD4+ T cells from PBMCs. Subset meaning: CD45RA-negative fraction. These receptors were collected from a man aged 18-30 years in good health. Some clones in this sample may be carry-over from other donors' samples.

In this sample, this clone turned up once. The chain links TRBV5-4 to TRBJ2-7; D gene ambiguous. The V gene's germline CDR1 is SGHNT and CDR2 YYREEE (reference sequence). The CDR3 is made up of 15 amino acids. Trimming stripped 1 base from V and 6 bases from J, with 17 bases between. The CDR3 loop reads CASSLSPQPSREQYF. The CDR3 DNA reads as TGTGCCAGCAGCTTGTCCCCACAACCTTCACGCGAGCAGTACTTC.

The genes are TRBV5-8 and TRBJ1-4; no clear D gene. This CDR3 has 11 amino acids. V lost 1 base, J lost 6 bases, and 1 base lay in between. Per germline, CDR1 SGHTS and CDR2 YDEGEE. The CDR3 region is CASSLYEKLFF. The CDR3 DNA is TGTGCCAGCAGCTTGTATGAAAAACTGTTTTTT.

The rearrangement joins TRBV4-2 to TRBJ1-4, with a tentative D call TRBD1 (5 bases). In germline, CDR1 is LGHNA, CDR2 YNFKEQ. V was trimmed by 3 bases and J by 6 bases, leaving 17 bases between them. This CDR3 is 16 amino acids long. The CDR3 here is CASSQSPGVGDEKLFF. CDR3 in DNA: TGTGCCAGCAGCCAGTCCCCGGGGGTAGGCGATGAAAAACTGTTTTTT.

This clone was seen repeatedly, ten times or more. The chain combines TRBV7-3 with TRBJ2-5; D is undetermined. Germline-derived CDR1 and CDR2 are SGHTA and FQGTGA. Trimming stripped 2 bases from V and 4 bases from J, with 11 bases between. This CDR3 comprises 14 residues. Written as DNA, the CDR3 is TGTGCCAGCAGCTTAGGCCCCACGAGAGAGACCCAGTACTTC. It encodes CASSLGPTRETQYF.

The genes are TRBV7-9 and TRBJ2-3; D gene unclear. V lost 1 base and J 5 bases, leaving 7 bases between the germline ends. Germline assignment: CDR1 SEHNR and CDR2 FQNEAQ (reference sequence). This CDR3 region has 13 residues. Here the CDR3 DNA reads TGTGCCAGCAGCTTAGAGGCAGGAGATACGCAGTATTTT. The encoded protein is CASSLEAGDTQYF.

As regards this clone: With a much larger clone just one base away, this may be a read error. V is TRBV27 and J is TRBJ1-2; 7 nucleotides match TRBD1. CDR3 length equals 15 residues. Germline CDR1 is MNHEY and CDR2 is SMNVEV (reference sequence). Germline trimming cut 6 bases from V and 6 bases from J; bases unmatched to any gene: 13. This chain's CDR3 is CASRRPETGPDGYTF. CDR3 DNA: TGTGCCAGCAGGCGTCCCGAGACAGGGCCGGATGGCTACACCTTC.

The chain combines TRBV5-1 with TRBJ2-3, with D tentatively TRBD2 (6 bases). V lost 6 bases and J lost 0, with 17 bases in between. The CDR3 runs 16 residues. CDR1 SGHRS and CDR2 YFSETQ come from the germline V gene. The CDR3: CASTVMAAGSTDTQYF. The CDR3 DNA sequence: TGCGCCAGCACCGTGATGGCTGCGGGGAGCACAGATACGCAGTATTTT. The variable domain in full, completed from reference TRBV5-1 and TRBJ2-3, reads KAGVTQTPRYLIKTRGQQVTLSCSPISGHRSVSWYQQTPGQGLQFLFEYFSETQRNKGNFPGRFSGRQFSNSRSEMNVSTLELGDSALYLCASTVMAAGSTDTQYFGPGTRLTVL.

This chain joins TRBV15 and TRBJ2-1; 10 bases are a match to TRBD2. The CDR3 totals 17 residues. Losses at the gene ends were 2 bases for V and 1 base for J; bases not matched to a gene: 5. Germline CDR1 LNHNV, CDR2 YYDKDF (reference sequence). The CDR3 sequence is CATSRPRTSGSYNEQFF. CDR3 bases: TGTGCCACCAGCAGACCGAGGACTAGCGGTTCCTACAATGAGCAGTTCTTC.

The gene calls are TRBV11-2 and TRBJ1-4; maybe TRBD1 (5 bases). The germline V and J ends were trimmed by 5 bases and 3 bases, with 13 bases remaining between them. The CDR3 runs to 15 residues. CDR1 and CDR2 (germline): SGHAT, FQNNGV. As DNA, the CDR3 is TGTGCCAGCAGCGTTCAGGGTCCGCCTAATGAAAAACTGTTTTTT. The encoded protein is CASSVQGPPNEKLFF.

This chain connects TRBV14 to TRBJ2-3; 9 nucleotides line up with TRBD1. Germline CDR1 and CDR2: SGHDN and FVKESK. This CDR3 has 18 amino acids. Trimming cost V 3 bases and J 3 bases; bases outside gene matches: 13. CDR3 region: CASSQDPGQGHSTDTQYF. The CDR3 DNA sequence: TGTGCCAGCAGCCAGGACCCGGGACAGGGACATTCGACAGATACGCAGTATTTT. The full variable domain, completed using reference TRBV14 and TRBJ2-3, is EAGVTQFPSHSVIEKGQTVTLRCDPISGHDNLYWYRRVMGKEIKFLLHFVKESKQDESGMPNNRFLAERTGGTYSTLKVQPAELEDSGVYFCASSQDPGQGHSTDTQYFGPGTRLTVL.

In nucleotides, the CDR3 is TGCGCCAGCGGAAGGCGGGAGCTCGGGGCCAACGTCCTGACTTTC. It yields the protein CASGRRELGANVLTF. The chain is built from TRBV4-1 and TRBJ2-6; 7 positions agree with TRBD2. The ends lost 8 bases at V and 4 bases at J; junction bases unmatched: 8. Per germline, CDR1 MGHRA and CDR2 YSYEKL. This CDR3 is built from 15 residues.

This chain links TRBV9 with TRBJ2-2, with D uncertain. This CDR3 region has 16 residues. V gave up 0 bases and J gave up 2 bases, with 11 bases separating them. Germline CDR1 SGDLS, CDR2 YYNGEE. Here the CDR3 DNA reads TGTGCCAGCAGCGTAGGGGCAATTCCTAACACCGGGGAGCTGTTTTTT. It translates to CASSVGAIPNTGELFF.

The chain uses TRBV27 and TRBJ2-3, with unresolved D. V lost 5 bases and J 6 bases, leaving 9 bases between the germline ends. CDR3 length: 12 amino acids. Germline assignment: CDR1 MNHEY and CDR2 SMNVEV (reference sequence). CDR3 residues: CASSRWVDTQYF. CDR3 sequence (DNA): TGTGCCAGCAGTCGCTGGGTTGATACGCAGTATTTT.

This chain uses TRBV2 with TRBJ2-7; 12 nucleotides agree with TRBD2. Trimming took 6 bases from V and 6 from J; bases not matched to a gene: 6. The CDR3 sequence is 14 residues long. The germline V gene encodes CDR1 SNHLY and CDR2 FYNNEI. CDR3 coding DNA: TGTGCCAGCAGCCAAGGACTAGCGGGAACCGAGCAGTACTTC. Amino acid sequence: CASSQGLAGTEQYF.

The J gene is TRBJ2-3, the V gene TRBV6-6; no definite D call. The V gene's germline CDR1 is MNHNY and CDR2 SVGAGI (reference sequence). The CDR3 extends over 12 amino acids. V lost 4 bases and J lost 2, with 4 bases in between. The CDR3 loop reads CASSSPTDTQYF. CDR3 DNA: TGTGCCAGCAGTTCCCCCACAGATACGCAGTATTTT.

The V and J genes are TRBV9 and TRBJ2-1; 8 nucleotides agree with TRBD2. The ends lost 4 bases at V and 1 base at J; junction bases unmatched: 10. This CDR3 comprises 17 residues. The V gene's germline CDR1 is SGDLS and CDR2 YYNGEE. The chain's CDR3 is CASSPGGLAASYNEQFF. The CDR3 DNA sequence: TGTGCCAGCAGCCCCGGTGGACTAGCTGCTTCCTACAATGAGCAGTTCTTC.

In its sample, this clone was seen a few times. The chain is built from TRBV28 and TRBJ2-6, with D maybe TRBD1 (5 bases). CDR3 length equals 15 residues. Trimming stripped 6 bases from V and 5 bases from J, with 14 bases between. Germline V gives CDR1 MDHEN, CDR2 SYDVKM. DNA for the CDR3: TGTGCCAGCAGGGACGTACAGGTCCGGGCCAACGTCCTGACTTTC. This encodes CASRDVQVRANVLTF.

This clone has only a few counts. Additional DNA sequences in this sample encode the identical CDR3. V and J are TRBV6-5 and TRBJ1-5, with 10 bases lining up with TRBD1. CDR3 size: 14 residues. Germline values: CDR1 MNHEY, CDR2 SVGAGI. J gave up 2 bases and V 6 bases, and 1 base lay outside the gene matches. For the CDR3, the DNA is TGTGCCAGCAGCGGACAGGGGGGCAATCAGCCCCAGCATTTT. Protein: CASSGQGGNQPQHF.

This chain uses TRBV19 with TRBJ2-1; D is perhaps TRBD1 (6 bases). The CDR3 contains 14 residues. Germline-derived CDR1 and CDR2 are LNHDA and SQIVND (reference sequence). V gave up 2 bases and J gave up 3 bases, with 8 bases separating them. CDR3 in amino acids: CASSIRQDYNEQFF. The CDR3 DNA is TGTGCCAGTAGTATAAGACAGGACTACAATGAGCAGTTCTTC.

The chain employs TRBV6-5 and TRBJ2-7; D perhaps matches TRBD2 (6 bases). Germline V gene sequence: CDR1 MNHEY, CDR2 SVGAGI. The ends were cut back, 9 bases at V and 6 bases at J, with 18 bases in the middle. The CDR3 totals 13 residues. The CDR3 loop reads CASFREGGVEQYF. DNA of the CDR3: TGTGCCAGTTTTCGGGAAGGAGGGGTCGAGCAGTACTTC.

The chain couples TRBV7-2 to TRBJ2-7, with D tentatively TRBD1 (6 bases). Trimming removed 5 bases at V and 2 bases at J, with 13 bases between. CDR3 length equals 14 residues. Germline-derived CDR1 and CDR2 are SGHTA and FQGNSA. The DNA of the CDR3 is TGTGCCAGCAGCCCCTATCCAGGGGCCTACGAGCAGTACTTC. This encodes CASSPYPGAYEQYF.

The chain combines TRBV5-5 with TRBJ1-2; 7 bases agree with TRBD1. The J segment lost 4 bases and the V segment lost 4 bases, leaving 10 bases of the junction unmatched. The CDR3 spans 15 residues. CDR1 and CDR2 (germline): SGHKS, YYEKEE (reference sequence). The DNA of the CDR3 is TGTGCCAGCAGCGCCGGGACAGCGAGGGGCTATGGCTACACCTTC. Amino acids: CASSAGTARGYGYTF.

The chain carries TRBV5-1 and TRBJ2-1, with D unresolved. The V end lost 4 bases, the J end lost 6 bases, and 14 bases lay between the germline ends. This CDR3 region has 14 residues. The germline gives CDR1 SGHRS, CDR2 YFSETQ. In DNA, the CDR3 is TGCGCCAGCAGCCCCCTTCCTAGTTCCAATGAGCAGTTCTTC. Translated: CASSPLPSSNEQFF.

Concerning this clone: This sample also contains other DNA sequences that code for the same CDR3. DNA of the CDR3: TGTGCCAGCAGCTTGACTAGCGGGAGCACAGATACGCAGTATTTT. As protein: CASSLTSGSTDTQYF. The chain recombines TRBV11-2 with TRBJ2-3; 10 nucleotides align to TRBD2. From germline, CDR1 is SGHAT and CDR2 FQNNGV. The CDR3 runs to 15 residues. V shed 3 bases and J 0 bases; nucleotides not matched to a gene: 0.

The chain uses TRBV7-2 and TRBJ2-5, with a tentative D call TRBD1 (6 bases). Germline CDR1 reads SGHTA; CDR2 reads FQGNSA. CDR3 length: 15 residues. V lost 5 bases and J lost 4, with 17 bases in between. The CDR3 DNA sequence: TGTGCCAGCAGCCCATACCAGGGGTGGGGAGAGACCCAGTACTTC. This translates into CASSPYQGWGETQYF.

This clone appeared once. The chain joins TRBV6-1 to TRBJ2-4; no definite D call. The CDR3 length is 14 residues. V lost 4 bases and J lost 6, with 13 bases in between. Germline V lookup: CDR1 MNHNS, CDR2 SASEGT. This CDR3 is CASSVTHQRNIQYF. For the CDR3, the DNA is TGTGCCAGCAGTGTCACACACCAAAGAAACATTCAGTACTTC.

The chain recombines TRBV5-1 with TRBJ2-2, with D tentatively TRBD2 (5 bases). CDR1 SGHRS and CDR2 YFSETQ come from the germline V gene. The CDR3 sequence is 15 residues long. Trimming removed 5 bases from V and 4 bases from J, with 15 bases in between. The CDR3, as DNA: TGCGCCAGCAGGGTCGAGATAGCGCCCACCGGGGAGCTGTTTTTT. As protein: CASRVEIAPTGELFF.